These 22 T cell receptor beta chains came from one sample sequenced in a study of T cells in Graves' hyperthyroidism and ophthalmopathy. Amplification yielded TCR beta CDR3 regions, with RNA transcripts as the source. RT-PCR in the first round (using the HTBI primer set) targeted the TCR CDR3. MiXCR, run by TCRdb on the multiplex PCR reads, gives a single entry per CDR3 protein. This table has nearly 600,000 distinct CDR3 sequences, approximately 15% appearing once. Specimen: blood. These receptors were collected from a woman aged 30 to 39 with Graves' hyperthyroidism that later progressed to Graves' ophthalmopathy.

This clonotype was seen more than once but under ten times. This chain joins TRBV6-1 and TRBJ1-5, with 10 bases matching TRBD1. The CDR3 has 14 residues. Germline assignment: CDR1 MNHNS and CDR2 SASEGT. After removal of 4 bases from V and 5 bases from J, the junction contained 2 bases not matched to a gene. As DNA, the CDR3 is TGTGCCAGCAGTGTGACAGGGGGCGATCAGCCCCAGCATTTT. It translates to CASSVTGGDQPQHF.

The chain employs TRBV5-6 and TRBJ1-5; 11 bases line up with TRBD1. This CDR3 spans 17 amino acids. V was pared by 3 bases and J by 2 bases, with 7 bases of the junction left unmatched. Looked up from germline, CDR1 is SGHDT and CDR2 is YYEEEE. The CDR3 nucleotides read TGTGCCAGCAGCTGGGGGACAGGGGGAATGGGCAATCAGCCCCAGCATTTT. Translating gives CASSWGTGGMGNQPQHF.

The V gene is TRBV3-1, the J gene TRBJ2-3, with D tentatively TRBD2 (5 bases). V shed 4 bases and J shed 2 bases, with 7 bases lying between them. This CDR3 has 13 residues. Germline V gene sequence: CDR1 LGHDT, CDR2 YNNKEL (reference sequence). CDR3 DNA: TGTGCCAGCAGCCCCGGGGACACAGATACGCAGTATTTT. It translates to CASSPGDTDTQYF.

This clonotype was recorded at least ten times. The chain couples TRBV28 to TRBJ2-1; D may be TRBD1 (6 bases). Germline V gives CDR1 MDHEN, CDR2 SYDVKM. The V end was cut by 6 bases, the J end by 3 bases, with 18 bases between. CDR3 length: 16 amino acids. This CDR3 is CASSILTGGIYNEQFF. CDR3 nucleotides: TGTGCCAGCAGCATTCTGACAGGAGGCATCTACAATGAGCAGTTCTTC.

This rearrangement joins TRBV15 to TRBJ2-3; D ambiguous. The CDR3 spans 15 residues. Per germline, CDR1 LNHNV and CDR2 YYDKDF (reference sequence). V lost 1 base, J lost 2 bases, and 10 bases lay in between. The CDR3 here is CATSRGGTTTDTQYF. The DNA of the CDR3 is TGTGCCACCAGCAGAGGAGGAACTACCACAGATACGCAGTATTTT.

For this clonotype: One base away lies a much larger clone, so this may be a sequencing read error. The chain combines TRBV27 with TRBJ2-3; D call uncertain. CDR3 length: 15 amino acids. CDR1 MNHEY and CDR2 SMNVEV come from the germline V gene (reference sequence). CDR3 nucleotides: TGTGCCGGCAGTCCCAGGAGAGGTGGCGCAGATACGCAGTATTTT. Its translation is CAGSPRRGGADTQYF.

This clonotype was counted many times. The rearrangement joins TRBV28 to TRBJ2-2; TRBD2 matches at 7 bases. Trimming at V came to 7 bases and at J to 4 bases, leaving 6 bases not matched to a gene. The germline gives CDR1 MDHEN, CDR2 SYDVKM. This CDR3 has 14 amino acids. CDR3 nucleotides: TGTGCCAGCAAAGGTCCGGGAGGCACCGGGGAGCTGTTTTTT. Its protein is CASKGPGGTGELFF.

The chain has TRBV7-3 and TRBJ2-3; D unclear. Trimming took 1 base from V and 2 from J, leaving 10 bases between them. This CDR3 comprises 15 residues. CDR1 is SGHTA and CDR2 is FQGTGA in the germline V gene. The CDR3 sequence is CASSLRDPLTDTQYF. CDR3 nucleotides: TGTGCCAGCAGCTTAAGAGACCCACTCACAGATACGCAGTATTTT.

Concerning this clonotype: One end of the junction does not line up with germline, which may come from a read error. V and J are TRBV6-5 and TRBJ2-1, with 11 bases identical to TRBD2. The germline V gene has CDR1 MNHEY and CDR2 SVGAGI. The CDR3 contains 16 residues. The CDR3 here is CASSDSTSGAYNEQFF. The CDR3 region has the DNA TGTGCCAGCAGTGACTCGACTAGCGGGGCCTACAATGAGCAGTTCTTC.

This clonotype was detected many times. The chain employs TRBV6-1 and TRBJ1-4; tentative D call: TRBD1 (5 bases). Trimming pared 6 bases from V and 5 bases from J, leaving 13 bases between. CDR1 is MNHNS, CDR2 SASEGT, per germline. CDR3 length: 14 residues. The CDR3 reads CASRLTGANEKLFF. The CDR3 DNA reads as TGTGCCAGCAGATTGACCGGGGCCAATGAAAAACTGTTTTTT.

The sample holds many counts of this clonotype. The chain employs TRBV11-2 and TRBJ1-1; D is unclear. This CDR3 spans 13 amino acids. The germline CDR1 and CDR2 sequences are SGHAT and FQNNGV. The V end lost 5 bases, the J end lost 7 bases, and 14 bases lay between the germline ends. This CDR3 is CASSPTVVNEAFF. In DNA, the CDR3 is TGTGCCAGCAGCCCCACTGTGGTGAATGAAGCTTTCTTT.

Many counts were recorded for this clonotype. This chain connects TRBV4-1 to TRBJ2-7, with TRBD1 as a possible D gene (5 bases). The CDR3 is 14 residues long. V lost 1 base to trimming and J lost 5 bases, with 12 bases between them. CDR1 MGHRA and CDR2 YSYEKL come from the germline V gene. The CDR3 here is CASSQVQGTHEQYF. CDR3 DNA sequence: TGCGCCAGCAGCCAAGTTCAGGGTACCCACGAGCAGTACTTC.

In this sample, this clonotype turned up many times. The CDR3 is CASSSPHQLPYNEQFF. The CDR3 nucleotides are TGTGCCAGCAGCTCCCCCCACCAACTTCCCTACAATGAGCAGTTCTTC. The chain has TRBV12-3 or TRBV12-4 and TRBJ2-1, with D hard to call. This CDR3 spans 16 amino acids. Between the trimmed V and J ends, which lost 6 bases and 2 bases, there was a span of 17 bases.

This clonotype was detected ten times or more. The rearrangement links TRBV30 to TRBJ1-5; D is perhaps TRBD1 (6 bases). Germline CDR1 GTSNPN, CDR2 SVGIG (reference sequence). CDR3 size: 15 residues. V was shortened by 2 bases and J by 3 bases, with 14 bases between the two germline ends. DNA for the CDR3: TGTGCCTGGAGTCCAGTAACAGGGCACAATCAGCCCCAGCATTTT. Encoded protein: CAWSPVTGHNQPQHF.

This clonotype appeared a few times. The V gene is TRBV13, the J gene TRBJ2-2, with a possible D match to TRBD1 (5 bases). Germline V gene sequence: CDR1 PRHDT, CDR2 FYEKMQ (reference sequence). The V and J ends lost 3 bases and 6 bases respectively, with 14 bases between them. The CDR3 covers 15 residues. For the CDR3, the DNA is TGTGCCAGCAGCTTGGGGCAGGGTTACGCCGGGGAGCTGTTTTTT. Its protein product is CASSLGQGYAGELFF.

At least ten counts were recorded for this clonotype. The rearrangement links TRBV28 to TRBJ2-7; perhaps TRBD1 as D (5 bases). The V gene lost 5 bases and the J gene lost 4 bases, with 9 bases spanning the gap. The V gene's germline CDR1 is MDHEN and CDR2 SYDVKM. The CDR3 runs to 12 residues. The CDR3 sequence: CASSPTVYEQYF. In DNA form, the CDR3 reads TGTGCCAGCAGTCCGACAGTTTACGAGCAGTACTTC.

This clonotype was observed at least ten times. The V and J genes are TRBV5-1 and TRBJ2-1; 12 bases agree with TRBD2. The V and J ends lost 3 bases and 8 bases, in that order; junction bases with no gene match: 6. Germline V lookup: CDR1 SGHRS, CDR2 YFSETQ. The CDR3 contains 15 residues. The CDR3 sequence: CASSSGLAGRDEQFF. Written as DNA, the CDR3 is TGCGCCAGCAGCTCGGGACTAGCGGGCAGAGATGAGCAGTTCTTC.

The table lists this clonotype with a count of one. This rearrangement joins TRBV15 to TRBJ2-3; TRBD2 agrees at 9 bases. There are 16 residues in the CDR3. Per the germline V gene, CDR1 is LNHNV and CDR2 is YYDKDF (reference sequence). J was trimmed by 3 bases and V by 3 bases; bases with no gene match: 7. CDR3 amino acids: CATSRRAGGPTDTQYF. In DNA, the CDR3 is TGTGCCACCAGCAGGCGGGCGGGAGGGCCTACAGATACGCAGTATTTT.

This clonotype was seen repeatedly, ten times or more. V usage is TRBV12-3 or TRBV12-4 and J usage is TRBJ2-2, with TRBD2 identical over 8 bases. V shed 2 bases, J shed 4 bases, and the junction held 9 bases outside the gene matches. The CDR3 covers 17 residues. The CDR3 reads CASSLRSSGRSTGELFF. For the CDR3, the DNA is TGTGCCAGCAGTTTACGATCGAGCGGGAGATCCACCGGGGAGCTGTTTTTT.

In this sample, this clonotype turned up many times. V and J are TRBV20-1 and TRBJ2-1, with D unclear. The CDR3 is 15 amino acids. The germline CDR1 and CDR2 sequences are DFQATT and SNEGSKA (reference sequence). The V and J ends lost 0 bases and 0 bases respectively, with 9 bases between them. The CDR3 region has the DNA TGCAGTGCTAGAGATATCTACAGCTCCTACAATGAGCAGTTCTTC. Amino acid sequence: CSARDIYSSYNEQFF.

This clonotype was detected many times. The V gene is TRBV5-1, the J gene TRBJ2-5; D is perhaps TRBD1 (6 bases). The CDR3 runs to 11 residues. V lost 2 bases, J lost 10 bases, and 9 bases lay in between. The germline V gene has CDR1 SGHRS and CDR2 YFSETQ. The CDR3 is CASSLEGDQYF. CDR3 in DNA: TGCGCCAGCAGCTTAGAGGGGGACCAGTACTTC.

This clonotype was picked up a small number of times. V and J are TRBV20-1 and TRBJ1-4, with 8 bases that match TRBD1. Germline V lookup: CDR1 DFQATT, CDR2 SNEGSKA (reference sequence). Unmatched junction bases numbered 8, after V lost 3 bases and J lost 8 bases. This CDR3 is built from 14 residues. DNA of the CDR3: TGCAGTGCTAGGGATACAGGGGGTCGGGAAAAACTGTTTTTT. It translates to CSARDTGGREKLFF.